A single sample is the source of the 24 T cell receptor beta chains below, sequenced in a study of T-cell reconstitution after alpha-beta-depleted transplantation in children. The library targeted TCRbeta and was prepared with unique molecular identifiers. In TCRdb, the PCR reads were re-called with MiXCR into one record per CDR3 protein. Of roughly 340,000 distinct CDR3 sequences listed, 15% to 20% are singletons. Specimen: PBMCs, mostly from graft donor cells, collected 360 days after TCRalphabeta/CD19-depleted stem cell transplant. The source of these receptors is a male patient between 2 and 9 years old who had a stem cell transplant for acute lymphoblastic leukemia, so the T cells may come from the graft donor.

The V and J genes are TRBV18 and TRBJ1-1; D remains ambiguous. CDR3 length: 16 amino acids. V lost 4 bases, J lost 0 bases, and 15 bases lay in between. CDR1 KGHSH and CDR2 LQKENI come from the germline V gene. The CDR3 nucleotides read TGTGCCAGCTCACTCCTGCAAGGGTCCATGAACACTGAAGCTTTCTTT. This encodes CASSLLQGSMNTEAFF.

The chain combines TRBV12-3 or TRBV12-4 with TRBJ2-5, with TRBD2 matching over 16 bases. This CDR3 contains 15 residues. V gave up 6 bases and J gave up 5 bases; unmatched junction bases: 3. Here the CDR3 DNA reads TGTGCCAGCAGGGGGACTAGCGGGAGGGCCGAGACCCAGTACTTC. Encoded protein: CASRGTSGRAETQYF.

This clonotype showed up just a few times. The chain joins TRBV4-3 to TRBJ1-4, with no clear D. CDR1 and CDR2 from the germline V gene are LGHNA and YSLEER. V shed 3 bases and J shed 11 bases, with 25 bases lying between them. CDR3 length: 17 amino acids. Here the CDR3 reads CASSQETGSPEVGKLFF. DNA of the CDR3: TGCGCCAGCAGCCAGGAGACCGGAAGCCCAGAGGTCGGGAAACTGTTTTTT.

The gene calls are TRBV2 and TRBJ2-5, with TRBD1 identical over 10 bases. The CDR3 extends over 13 amino acids. The V gene end was trimmed by 7 bases and the J gene end by 3 bases; junction bases not matched to a gene: 2. Per the germline V gene, CDR1 is SNHLY and CDR2 is FYNNEI. Here the CDR3 DNA reads TGTGCCAGCATCGGGACAGGGGAAGAGACCCAGTACTTC. This gives the protein CASIGTGEETQYF.

This clonotype was found many times. The CDR3: CSARDPRGADEKLFF. DNA for the CDR3: TGCAGTGCTAGAGACCCCAGAGGCGCGGATGAAAAACTGTTTTTT. The chain couples TRBV20-1 to TRBJ1-4; unclear D gene. Trimming took 0 bases from V and 6 from J, leaving 14 bases between them. This CDR3 spans 15 amino acids. Germline lookup yields CDR1 DFQATT and CDR2 SNEGSKA (reference sequence).

This chain uses TRBV6-5 with TRBJ1-2; 10 bases fit TRBD1. Germline-derived CDR1 and CDR2 are MNHEY and SVGAGI. V lost 6 bases to trimming and J lost 8 bases; unmatched junction nucleotides: 3. The CDR3 extends over 12 amino acids. The DNA for the CDR3 is TGTGCCAGCAGATGGGGACAGGGGGGCTACACCTTC. Protein product: CASRWGQGGYTF.

This chain links TRBV18 with TRBJ1-5; D remains ambiguous. The CDR3 has 15 residues. Germline V gene sequence: CDR1 KGHSH, CDR2 LQKENI. V was trimmed by 3 bases and J by 6 bases, leaving 15 bases between them. CDR3 bases: TGTGCCAGCTCACCCTCCAAGGTTGTGGTTCAGCCCCAGCATTTT. It codes for CASSPSKVVVQPQHF.

This clonotype was seen more than once but under ten times. The chain uses TRBV20-1 and TRBJ2-3; the match to TRBD2 covers 7 bases. The germline V gene has CDR1 DFQATT and CDR2 SNEGSKA (reference sequence). V gave up 3 bases and J gave up 2 bases; unmatched junction bases: 5. This CDR3 contains 14 residues. DNA of the CDR3: TGCAGTGCTAGGGCGGGAGAGTTCACAGATACGCAGTATTTT. Protein sequence: CSARAGEFTDTQYF.

The gene calls are TRBV18 and TRBJ2-3, with D possibly being TRBD2 (6 bases). The V end was cut by 3 bases, the J end by 11 bases, with 18 bases between. Germline CDR1 is KGHSH and CDR2 is LQKENI. The CDR3 is 14 amino acids. CDR3 nucleotide sequence: TGTGCCAGCTCACCTGAACCTAGCGCCGACGGGCAGTATTTT. It yields the protein CASSPEPSADGQYF.

V and J are TRBV7-2 and TRBJ2-1; TRBD2 is a possible D gene (5 bases). CDR1 is SGHTA, CDR2 FQGNSA, per germline. The CDR3 has 15 residues. V lost 7 bases to trimming and J lost 6 bases, with 19 bases between them. Here the CDR3 reads CASTYDTRSGNEQFF. DNA of the CDR3: TGTGCCAGCACCTACGATACTAGATCGGGCAATGAGCAGTTCTTC.

The chain has TRBV6-1 and TRBJ2-7, with TRBD1 as a possible D gene (6 bases). Germline V CDR1 and CDR2: MNHNS, SASEGT. The CDR3 totals 16 residues. V was clipped by 5 bases and J by 1 base, with 18 bases between them. Here the CDR3 reads CASSHKLRDMSYEQYF. The CDR3 DNA reads TGTGCCAGCAGTCATAAGCTCCGGGACATGTCCTACGAGCAGTACTTC.

This clonotype turned up a few times. The V call is TRBV7-3, the J call TRBJ2-1; the match to TRBD1 covers 12 bases. Germline CDR1 reads SGHTA; CDR2 reads FQGTGA. The CDR3 runs 16 residues. V was pared by 5 bases and J by 6 bases, with 8 bases of the junction left unmatched. CDR3 in DNA: TGTGCCAGCAGCCCAAACCGGGACAGGGGGCTCAATGAGCAGTTCTTC. As protein: CASSPNRDRGLNEQFF.

This clonotype has just a few counts. The chain combines TRBV7-2 with TRBJ1-1, with TRBD1 matching over 9 bases. Germline V gene sequence: CDR1 SGHTA, CDR2 FQGNSA. The CDR3 has 16 residues. V lost 5 bases, J lost 3 bases, and 10 bases stayed unmatched. The CDR3 DNA is TGTGCCAGCAGCCCCTGGGACAGGGCTCCCTACACTGAAGCTTTCTTT. The encoded protein is CASSPWDRAPYTEAFF.

The V gene is TRBV4-3, the J gene TRBJ2-1, with D unclear. The germline gives CDR1 LGHNA, CDR2 YSLEER. Trimming removed 0 bases at V and 3 bases at J, with 15 bases between. This CDR3 has 17 residues. The CDR3, as DNA: TGCGCCAGCAGCCAAGACTTTTACGTTCCGGACTACAATGAGCAGTTCTTC. Its protein is CASSQDFYVPDYNEQFF.

This clonotype was observed at least ten times. This chain links TRBV4-2 with TRBJ2-1, with no clear D. V dropped 0 bases and J dropped 1 base, with 4 bases sitting between them. The CDR3 covers 14 residues. Germline loops: CDR1 LGHNA, CDR2 YNFKEQ. The CDR3 spells CASSQEASYNEQFF. In nucleotides, the CDR3 is TGTGCCAGCAGCCAAGAGGCGTCCTACAATGAGCAGTTCTTC.

This rearrangement joins TRBV15 to TRBJ2-3; possible D gene TRBD1, 6 bases. CDR3 length: 13 amino acids. Germline V gene data show CDR1 as LNHNV and CDR2 as YYDKDF (reference sequence). The V and J ends lost 8 bases and 6 bases respectively, with 15 bases between them. The CDR3 here is CATGQLLVDTQYF. CDR3 nucleotides: TGTGCCACCGGACAGTTGCTCGTGGATACGCAGTATTTT.

The gene calls are TRBV20-1 and TRBJ1-6; D is uncertain. The germline V gene encodes CDR1 DFQATT and CDR2 SNEGSKA (reference sequence). This CDR3 has 17 residues. V was shortened by 0 bases and J by 0 bases, with 12 bases between the two germline ends. This chain's CDR3 is CSARDPNESSYNSPLHF. The CDR3 nucleotides are TGCAGTGCTAGAGATCCCAACGAGAGCTCCTATAATTCACCCCTCCACTTT.

This clonotype was counted only a few times. The chain is built from TRBV10-3 and TRBJ2-7, with D possibly matching TRBD2 (5 bases). CDR3 length: 15 amino acids. V was clipped by 1 base and J by 2 bases, with 12 bases between them. From germline, CDR1 is ENHRY and CDR2 SYGVKD. The CDR3, as DNA: TGTGCCATCAGTGAGTTAAGCGGCAGCCCCTACGAGCAGTACTTC. Its translation: CAISELSGSPYEQYF.

This chain joins TRBV10-3 and TRBJ2-7; 8 nucleotides agree with TRBD1. The CDR3 covers 14 residues. CDR1 and CDR2 from the germline V gene are ENHRY and SYGVKD. V trimming: 1 base; J trimming: 7 bases; junction bases outside the gene matches: 6. In DNA, the CDR3 is TGTGCCATCAGTGAGTTAGACAGGGGTGGAGAGCAGTACTTC. Its protein is CAISELDRGGEQYF.

CDR3 nucleotides: TGTGCCTACGCGACAGGGGGTGGCACTGAAGCTTTCTTT. Translation gives CAYATGGGTEAFF. The gene calls are TRBV30 and TRBJ1-1; the match to TRBD1 covers 9 bases. CDR3 size: 13 residues. Germline V gene lookup returns CDR1 GTSNPN and CDR2 SVGIG (reference sequence). The V segment lost 7 bases and the J segment 4 bases; nucleotides outside the gene matches: 7.

This clonotype was found a few times. V usage is TRBV5-1 and J usage is TRBJ2-1, with a tentative D call TRBD2 (6 bases). V was trimmed by 4 bases and J by 6 bases, leaving 20 bases between them. Germline loops: CDR1 SGHRS, CDR2 YFSETQ. The CDR3 sequence is 16 residues long. The CDR3: CASSPLLDYKTNEQFF. CDR3 nucleotide sequence: TGCGCCAGCAGCCCCCTGTTGGACTACAAAACCAATGAGCAGTTCTTC.

The V call is TRBV2, the J call TRBJ2-7, with 8 bases lining up with TRBD2. Trimming cost V 1 base and J 4 bases; bases outside gene matches: 3. CDR3 length: 14 amino acids. Per germline, CDR1 SNHLY and CDR2 FYNNEI. The CDR3 here is CASSEVAGRYEQYF. The CDR3 bases are TGTGCCAGCAGTGAAGTAGCGGGAAGGTACGAGCAGTACTTC.

This clonotype was seen repeatedly, ten times or more. The chain employs TRBV24-1 and TRBJ1-5, with D maybe TRBD1 (6 bases). CDR3 length: 16 amino acids. CDR1 is KGHDR and CDR2 is SFDVKD in the germline V gene. With 7 bases removed from V and 5 bases from J, the gap between germline ends came to 20 bases. This CDR3 reads CATRETGGRVHQPQHF. The CDR3 bases are TGTGCCACCAGGGAGACAGGTGGACGGGTCCATCAGCCCCAGCATTTT.

This clonotype was counted between two and nine times. V and J are TRBV5-1 and TRBJ1-1; 11 nucleotides line up with TRBD1. Germline-derived CDR1 and CDR2 are SGHRS and YFSETQ. The CDR3 is 15 amino acids. Trimming cost V 0 bases and J 4 bases; bases outside gene matches: 2. Written as DNA, the CDR3 is TGCGCCAGCAGCTTGGTAGGGACAGGGGGCACTGAAGCTTTCTTT. Translating it yields CASSLVGTGGTEAFF. The entire variable domain, with the rest obtained from reference TRBV5-1 and TRBJ1-1, is as follows: KAGVTQTPRYLIKTRGQQVTLSCSPISGHRSVSWYQQTPGQGLQFLFEYFSETQRNKGNFPGRFSGRQFSNSRSEMNVSTLELGDSALYLCASSLVGTGGTEAFFGQGTRLTVV.